The 4 T cell receptor beta chains below were found in one sample sequenced in a study of T cell repertoires in cytomegalovirus infection. Antigen specificity for these receptors is unknown. TCRdb re-derived calls from the reads in MiXCR, one entry per CDR3 protein. Of a few hundred thousand distinct CDR3 sequences listed, approximately 25% are singletons. The input for sequencing was cultured PBMCs, taken from culture after CMV antigen stimulation. The receptor set was obtained from a human donor in good health (CMV status not recorded). Some clones in this sample may be carry-over from other donors' samples.

This rearrangement joins TRBV18 to TRBJ2-7; no clear D. V was cut by 0 bases and J by 6 bases, with 9 bases left in between. This CDR3 region has 13 residues. Per germline, CDR1 KGHSH and CDR2 LQKENI. The CDR3 sequence: CASSPPDSVEQYV. CDR3 nucleotide sequence: TGTGCCAGCTCACCACCGGATTCCGTCGAGCAGTACGTC.

This clonotype was seen only a few times. The gene calls are TRBV20-1 and TRBJ2-7, with TRBD2 identical over 15 bases. Unmatched junction bases numbered 6, after V lost 3 bases and J lost 6 bases. The CDR3 runs to 15 residues. Germline assignment: CDR1 DFQATT and CDR2 SNEGSKA (reference sequence). In nucleotides, the CDR3 is TGCAGTGCTAGTGGGGGACTAGCGGGAGGAGGCGAGCAGTACTTC. Translating gives CSASGGLAGGGEQYF.

The chain recombines TRBV5-4 with TRBJ2-7, with D possibly matching TRBD1 (6 bases). The CDR3 length is 13 residues. Germline V gene lookup returns CDR1 SGHNT and CDR2 YYREEE (reference sequence). Trimming left V 5 bases short and J 2 bases short, with 11 bases between. For the CDR3, the DNA is TGTGCCAGCAGTTCATACAGGGCCTACGAGCAGTACTTC. As protein: CASSSYRAYEQYF.

V is TRBV24-1 and J is TRBJ2-5, with 8 bases fitting TRBD1. The CDR3 totals 15 residues. The J segment lost 4 bases and the V segment lost 0 bases, leaving 3 bases of the junction unmatched. The V gene's germline CDR1 is KGHDR and CDR2 SFDVKD. CDR3 bases: TGTGCCACCAGTGATTTGGGGACAGGCCCAGAGACCCAGTACTTC. Translated, it gives CATSDLGTGPETQYF.